The rows below give T cell receptor beta chains drawn from one sample of a study of blood T cell repertoires in COVID-19. Sequenced by immunoSEQ multiplex PCR; TCRdb stores in-frame clones only, minus some. In the table there are hundreds of thousands of clones, around 87% of which are singletons. Sample: PBMCs or T cells enriched from blood (not recorded which). Receptor source: a woman aged 45-65 years who had recovered from COVID-19. CDR3s include the opening cysteine and the closing phenylalanine or tryptophan. Fields, in order: J gene, V gene, clone size, D gene, CDR3 protein, CDR3 DNA. D genes are given only for firm matches. Size is omitted from some rows. Given values are once, few, many or a class for expanded clones.

j_call: TRBJ2-7; v_call: TRBV6-2/TRBV6-3; clone_size: once; d_call: .; cdr3_aa: CASSYSADDNYEQYF; cdr3_nt: TGTGCCAGCAGTTACTCGGCGGATGATAACTACGAGCAGTACTTC
j_call: TRBJ2-7; v_call: TRBV2; clone_size: .; d_call: TRBD2; cdr3_aa: CASRESTSTSGARYEQYF; cdr3_nt: TGTGCCAGCAGAGAATCCACATCGACTAGCGGAGCTAGGTACGAGCAGTACTTC
j_call: TRBJ2-2; v_call: TRBV7-2; clone_size: .; d_call: TRBD2; cdr3_aa: CASSLSGRAAGELFF; cdr3_nt: TGTGCCAGCAGCCTAAGCGGGAGGGCCGCCGGGGAGCTGTTTTTT
j_call: TRBJ1-2; v_call: TRBV2; clone_size: .; d_call: .; cdr3_aa: CASIYEQGYYGYTF; cdr3_nt: TGTGCCAGCATATATGAACAGGGTTACTATGGCTACACCTTC
j_call: TRBJ2-2; v_call: TRBV19; clone_size: few; d_call: .; cdr3_aa: CASSWAGAGTGELFF; cdr3_nt: TGTGCCAGTAGTTGGGCGGGGGCTGGGACCGGGGAGCTGTTTTTT
j_call: TRBJ2-7; v_call: TRBV7-9; clone_size: .; d_call: .; cdr3_aa: CASSKGLLRYEQYF; cdr3_nt: TGTGCCAGCAGCAAGGGACTCCTCCGCTACGAGCAGTACTTC
j_call: TRBJ1-6; v_call: TRBV5-1; clone_size: .; d_call: .; cdr3_aa: CASSLVLGANNSPLHF; cdr3_nt: TGCGCCAGCAGCTTGGTTCTGGGAGCGAATAATTCACCCCTCCACTTT
j_call: TRBJ2-7; v_call: TRBV11-2; clone_size: .; d_call: .; cdr3_aa: CASSSNFQRSSYEQYF; cdr3_nt: TGTGCCAGCAGCTCCAATTTCCAGCGGAGCTCCTACGAGCAGTACTTC
j_call: TRBJ1-5; v_call: TRBV2; clone_size: once; d_call: .; cdr3_aa: CASREDGTYQPQHF; cdr3_nt: TGTGCCAGCAGGGAGGACGGTACCTATCAGCCCCAGCATTTT
j_call: TRBJ1-5; v_call: TRBV18; clone_size: .; d_call: .; cdr3_aa: CASSPPQMGGKPQHF; cdr3_nt: TGTGCCAGCTCACCTCCCCAGATGGGGGGAAAGCCCCAGCATTTT
j_call: TRBJ1-4; v_call: TRBV7-2; clone_size: .; d_call: .; cdr3_aa: CASSLTGGATNEKLFF; cdr3_nt: TGTGCCAGCAGCTTGACAGGAGGTGCAACTAATGAAAAACTGTTTTTT
j_call: TRBJ2-1; v_call: TRBV5-4; clone_size: .; d_call: .; cdr3_aa: CASSLATTSEQFF; cdr3_nt: TGTGCCAGCAGCTTGGCAACTACCTCTGAGCAGTTCTTC
j_call: TRBJ2-3; v_call: TRBV6-5; clone_size: .; d_call: .; cdr3_aa: CASSSQGGFTQYF; cdr3_nt: TGTGCCAGCAGTTCCCAAGGAGGGTTTACGCAGTATTTT
j_call: TRBJ1-5; v_call: TRBV28; clone_size: .; d_call: .; cdr3_aa: CASSRGGGDQPQHF; cdr3_nt: TGTGCCAGCAGCCGGGGGGGAGGGGATCAGCCCCAGCATTTT
j_call: TRBJ1-1; v_call: TRBV12-3/TRBV12-4; clone_size: .; d_call: .; cdr3_aa: CASRVGNTEAFF; cdr3_nt: TGTGCCAGCAGGGTCGGGAACACTGAAGCTTTCTTT
j_call: TRBJ2-1; v_call: TRBV7-9; clone_size: .; d_call: TRBD2; cdr3_aa: CASFRLAGPRVNEQFF; cdr3_nt: TGTGCCAGCTTCCGACTAGCGGGGCCCAGGGTAAATGAGCAGTTCTTC
j_call: TRBJ2-3; v_call: TRBV5-1; clone_size: .; d_call: TRBD2; cdr3_aa: CASSSTGGPPDTQYF; cdr3_nt: TGCGCCAGCAGCTCGACGGGGGGGCCCCCAGATACGCAGTATTTT
j_call: TRBJ2-6; v_call: TRBV30; clone_size: once; d_call: TRBD1; cdr3_aa: CAWRGQGGSGANVLTF; cdr3_nt: TGTGCCTGGAGGGGACAGGGAGGCTCTGGGGCCAACGTCCTGACTTTC
j_call: TRBJ1-1; v_call: TRBV2; clone_size: .; d_call: TRBD1; cdr3_aa: CASSQDRGRNTEAFF; cdr3_nt: TGTGCCAGCAGTCAAGACAGGGGACGAAACACTGAAGCTTTCTTT
j_call: TRBJ2-1; v_call: TRBV5-4; clone_size: once; d_call: TRBD1; cdr3_aa: CASSPRDRGNEQFF; cdr3_nt: TGTGCCAGCAGCCCCAGGGACAGGGGGAATGAGCAGTTCTTC
j_call: TRBJ1-2; v_call: TRBV30; clone_size: .; d_call: .; cdr3_aa: CAWSVSSGTSSYTF; cdr3_nt: TGTGCCTGGAGTGTTTCATCAGGGACATCCAGCTACACCTTC
j_call: TRBJ2-2; v_call: TRBV7-9; clone_size: .; d_call: .; cdr3_aa: CASSLLAFGNTGELFF; cdr3_nt: TGTGCCAGCAGCTTATTAGCTTTCGGCAACACCGGGGAGCTGTTTTTT